Shown below are 17 T cell receptor beta chains from a single sample sequenced in a study of cytomegalovirus exposure and HLA in healthy donors. PCR primers comprised 60 Vbeta and 13 Jbeta primers. Repertoires were generated with immunoSEQ multiplex PCR, while TCRdb's copy carries only in-frame clones and drops some. The table has roughly 140,000 clones, about 78% seen once. The sample was PBMCs. These receptor sequences come from a man aged 40-49 years in good health and CMV-seropositive.

The V and J genes are TRBV27 and TRBJ1-1; D is undetermined. Trimming removed 2 bases from V and 8 bases from J, with 12 bases in between. Germline V CDR1 and CDR2: MNHEY, SMNVEV (reference sequence). The CDR3 has 13 amino acids. CDR3 sequence (DNA): TGTGCCAGCAGTTTACGAAAACACGGGGAAGCTTTCTTT. Residues: CASSLRKHGEAFF.

The rearrangement links TRBV21-1 to TRBJ2-1; the table's D call, TRBD2, has no DNA check behind it. TRBV21-1 counts as a pseudogene. This CDR3 is built from 13 residues. CDR3: CASSKGGGAQQFF. CDR3 coding DNA: TGTGCCAGCAGCAAAGGCGGGGGGGCTCAGCAGTTCTTC.

The CDR3 here is CASSYIQGAYNSPLHF. The CDR3 region has the DNA TGTGCCAGCAGTTACATACAGGGCGCCTATAATTCACCCCTCCACTTT. The chain couples TRBV6-5 to TRBJ1-6; weak D call: TRBD1 (6 bases). V dropped 2 bases and J dropped 2 bases, with 10 bases sitting between them. The V gene's germline CDR1 is MNHEY and CDR2 SVGAGI. This CDR3 has 16 residues.

The chain couples TRBV4-2 to TRBJ1-2, with D possibly matching TRBD1 (6 bases). Germline lookup yields CDR1 LGHNA and CDR2 YNFKEQ. This CDR3 has 15 amino acids. V was cut by 0 bases and J by 8 bases, with 16 bases left in between. Here the CDR3 reads CASSQDWTVIGGYTF. The CDR3 nucleotides are TGTGCCAGCAGCCAAGATTGGACAGTGATCGGGGGCTACACCTTC.

J is TRBJ2-7 and V is TRBV11-2, with 8 bases identical to TRBD1. CDR1 and CDR2 from the germline V gene are SGHAT and FQNNGV. The CDR3 is 14 amino acids. Trimming at V came to 5 bases and at J to 5 bases, leaving 8 bases not matched to a gene. The CDR3 nucleotides read TGTGCCAGCAGCCCGCCGACAGGGGCGGACGAGCAGTACTTC. This gives the protein CASSPPTGADEQYF.

Here the CDR3 DNA reads TGTGCCAGCAATAGTGATTCCCCATCCTACGAGCAGTACTTC. Its protein is CASNSDSPSYEQYF. The chain joins TRBV2 to TRBJ2-7; D is unresolved. Germline assignment: CDR1 SNHLY and CDR2 FYNNEI. The CDR3 runs to 14 residues. V was cut by 7 bases and J by 1 base, with 14 bases left in between.

The rearrangement uses TRBV5-6 and TRBJ1-5, with D maybe TRBD1 (5 bases). This CDR3 comprises 12 residues. Trimming left V 3 bases short and J 9 bases short, with 10 bases between. CDR1 is SGHDT and CDR2 is YYEEEE in the germline V gene. The CDR3: CASSSGGLPQHF. CDR3 bases: TGTGCCAGCAGCTCCGGGGGTTTGCCCCAGCATTTT.

This chain links TRBV4-1 with TRBJ1-2; 12 bases match TRBD1. Germline trimming cut 4 bases from V and 2 bases from J; bases unmatched to any gene: 11. The CDR3 sequence is 18 residues long. CDR1 MGHRA and CDR2 YSYEKL come from the germline V gene. The CDR3 here is CASSLVGTGGVGNYGYTF. The CDR3 DNA reads TGCGCCAGCAGCCTGGTTGGGACAGGGGGCGTGGGAAACTATGGCTACACCTTC.

The V and J genes are TRBV6-5 and TRBJ1-1; TRBD1 aligns across 7 bases. The CDR3 is made up of 16 amino acids. CDR1 is MNHEY and CDR2 is SVGAGI in the germline V gene. With V trimmed by 2 bases and J by 0 bases, 6 bases remained unmatched. The CDR3 here is CASSYHGTAMNTEAFF. The CDR3 nucleotides read TGTGCCAGCAGTTACCACGGGACAGCCATGAACACTGAAGCTTTCTTT.

The V and J genes are TRBV10-3 and TRBJ1-2; 9 bases align to TRBD1. The germline gives CDR1 ENHRY, CDR2 SYGVKD. Trimming took 7 bases from V and 14 from J; bases not matched to a gene: 14. CDR3 length: 13 residues. CDR3 DNA: TGTGCCATCACCCCGGGACAGGGTCTTTTAGGGACCTTC. Translating it yields CAITPGQGLLGTF.

The gene calls are TRBV7-9 and TRBJ1-2; possibly TRBD1 for D (5 bases). The CDR3 has 13 residues. From germline, CDR1 is SEHNR and CDR2 FQNEAQ (reference sequence). The V gene lost 5 bases and the J gene lost 4 bases, with 11 bases spanning the gap. Here the CDR3 DNA reads TGTGCCAGCAGCGGTAGGGGTCCCTATGGCTACACCTTC. Encoded protein: CASSGRGPYGYTF.

The genes are TRBV5-6 and TRBJ1-3, with 7 bases lining up with TRBD1. Germline CDR1 reads SGHDT; CDR2 reads YYEEEE. V shed 1 base, J shed 4 bases, and the junction held 11 bases outside the gene matches. CDR3 size: 17 residues. CDR3 region: CASSLTGAPRLGNTIYF. CDR3 in DNA: TGTGCCAGCAGCTTGACAGGGGCCCCGCGGTTAGGAAACACCATATATTTT.

This clone was seen only once. This chain uses TRBV6-5 with TRBJ2-5, with D possibly matching TRBD2 (5 bases). Germline CDR1 MNHEY, CDR2 SVGAGI. The V and J ends lost 2 bases and 7 bases respectively, with 5 bases between them. The CDR3 has 11 residues. As DNA, the CDR3 is TGTGCCAGCAGTTACGAGGGGACCCAGTACTTC. Translation: CASSYEGTQYF.

The V and J genes are TRBV6-5 and TRBJ2-7; a weak D match, TRBD1 (6 bases). The CDR3 is 13 residues long. In germline, CDR1 is MNHEY, CDR2 SVGAGI. Trimming stripped 8 bases from V and 0 bases from J, with 11 bases between. CDR3 sequence (DNA): TGTGCCAGCCGGGGACATGTCTCCTACGAGCAGTACTTC. Its protein product is CASRGHVSYEQYF.

The chain employs TRBV7-9 and TRBJ1-1, with 8 bases identical to TRBD1. V gave up 5 bases and J gave up 4 bases; unmatched junction bases: 0. The CDR3 covers 12 residues. Germline V lookup: CDR1 SEHNR, CDR2 FQNEAQ (reference sequence). The CDR3 DNA follows: TGTGCCAGCAGCACAGGGGGCACTGAAGCTTTCTTT. Its translation: CASSTGGTEAFF.

The rearrangement joins TRBV4-2 to TRBJ2-1; 8 bases are a match to TRBD2. The V gene's germline CDR1 is LGHNA and CDR2 YNFKEQ. With V trimmed by 0 bases and J by 7 bases, 11 bases remained unmatched. The CDR3 has 17 amino acids. The DNA of the CDR3 is TGTGCCAGCAGCCAAGATCGGGGGAGTAGCGGGGCGAATGAGCAGTTCTTC. It codes for CASSQDRGSSGANEQFF.

V usage is TRBV5-6 and J usage is TRBJ2-2, with D perhaps TRBD2 (5 bases). Trimming removed 7 bases from V and 0 bases from J, with 13 bases in between. This CDR3 comprises 15 residues. The germline gives CDR1 SGHDT, CDR2 YYEEEE. CDR3 protein: CASARTPANTGELFF. The CDR3 DNA follows: TGTGCCAGCGCGAGGACTCCCGCGAACACCGGGGAGCTGTTTTTT.